This TCR beta chain is drawn from a study of T cell responses to AZD1222 COVID-19 vaccine. Findings and caveats of the study: Repertoires were collected only later (after the peak T cell response had occurred). It should be noted that donors were predominantly white British and more often female, and clonal diversity was possibly underestimated. Following two doses of AZD1222, Spike-specific TCR breadth and depth rose.

Note on this clone: What it recognizes is unknown.

Some clones are missing from TCRdb's copy, which holds only in-frame ones; the method was immunoSEQ multiplex PCR. The table includes some 140,000 clones, around 89% detected once. Pooling was applied to second doses at about 4 or about 12 weeks. The sequence was collected from an adult who received the AZD1222 COVID-19 vaccine. Here the sequenced sample was peripheral blood, taken 28 days after the second AZD1222 dose.

CDR3 region: CASRPGTSGEQYF. In DNA, the CDR3 is TGTGCCAGTAGGCCGGGGACTAGTGGCGAGCAGTACTTC. This sequence joins TRBV19 and TRBJ2-7; TRBD2 matches at 8 bases. The germline V gene encodes CDR1 LNHDA and CDR2 SQIVND (reference sequence). Trimming took 6 bases from V and 6 from J; bases not matched to a gene: 7. The CDR3 has 13 residues.